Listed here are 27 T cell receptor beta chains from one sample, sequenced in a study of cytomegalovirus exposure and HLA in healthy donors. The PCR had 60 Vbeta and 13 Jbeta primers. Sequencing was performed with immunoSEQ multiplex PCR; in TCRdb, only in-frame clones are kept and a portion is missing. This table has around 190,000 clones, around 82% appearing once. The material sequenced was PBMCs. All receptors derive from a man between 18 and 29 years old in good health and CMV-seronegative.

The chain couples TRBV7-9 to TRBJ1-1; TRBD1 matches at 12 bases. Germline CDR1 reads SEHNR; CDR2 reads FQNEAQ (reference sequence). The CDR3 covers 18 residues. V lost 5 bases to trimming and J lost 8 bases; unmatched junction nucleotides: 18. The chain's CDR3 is CASSLPTGTGGFSREAFF. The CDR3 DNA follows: TGTGCCAGCAGCCTCCCTACCGGGACAGGGGGCTTCTCAAGGGAAGCTTTCTTT.

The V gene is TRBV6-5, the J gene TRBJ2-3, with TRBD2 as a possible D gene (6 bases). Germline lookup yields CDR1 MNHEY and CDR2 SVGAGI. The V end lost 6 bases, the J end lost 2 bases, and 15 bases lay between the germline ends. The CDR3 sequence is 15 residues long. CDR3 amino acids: CASRREGRDTDTQYF. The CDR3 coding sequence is TGTGCCAGCAGGCGAGAAGGGCGGGACACAGATACGCAGTATTTT.

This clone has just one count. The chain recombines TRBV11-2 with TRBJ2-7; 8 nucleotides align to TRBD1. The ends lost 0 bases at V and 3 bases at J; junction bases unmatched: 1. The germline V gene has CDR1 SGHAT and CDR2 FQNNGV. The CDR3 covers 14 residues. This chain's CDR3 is CASSLEQGGYEQYF. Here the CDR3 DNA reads TGTGCCAGCAGCTTAGAACAGGGGGGCTACGAGCAGTACTTC.

The CDR3 DNA reads TGTGCCAGCAGTTTATGGGGTCGGGATGATGGCTACACCTTC. It codes for CASSLWGRDDGYTF. The rearrangement links TRBV28 to TRBJ1-2; D call uncertain. Deletions cut 0 bases from V and 6 bases from J, with 11 bases between. Germline CDR1 and CDR2: MDHEN and SYDVKM. The CDR3 spans 14 residues.

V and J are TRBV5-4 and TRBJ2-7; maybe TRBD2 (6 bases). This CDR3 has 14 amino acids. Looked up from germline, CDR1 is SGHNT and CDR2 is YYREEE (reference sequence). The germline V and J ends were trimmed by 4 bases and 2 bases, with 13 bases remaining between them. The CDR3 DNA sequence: TGTGCCAGCAGCCCCGGGACTGTCACCTACGAGCAGTACTTC. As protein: CASSPGTVTYEQYF.

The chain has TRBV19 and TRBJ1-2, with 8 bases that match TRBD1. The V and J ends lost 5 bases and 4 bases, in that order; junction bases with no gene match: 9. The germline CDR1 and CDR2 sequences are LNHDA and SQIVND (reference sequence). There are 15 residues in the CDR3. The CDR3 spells CASSVTGGPLYGYTF. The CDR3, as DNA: TGTGCCAGTAGTGTTACAGGGGGACCACTCTATGGCTACACCTTC.

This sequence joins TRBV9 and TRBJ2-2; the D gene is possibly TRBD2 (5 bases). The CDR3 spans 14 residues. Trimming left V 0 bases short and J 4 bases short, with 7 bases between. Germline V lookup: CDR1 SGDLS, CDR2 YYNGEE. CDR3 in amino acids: CASSVGRRTGELFF. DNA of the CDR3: TGTGCCAGCAGCGTAGGGAGGCGCACCGGGGAGCTGTTTTTT.

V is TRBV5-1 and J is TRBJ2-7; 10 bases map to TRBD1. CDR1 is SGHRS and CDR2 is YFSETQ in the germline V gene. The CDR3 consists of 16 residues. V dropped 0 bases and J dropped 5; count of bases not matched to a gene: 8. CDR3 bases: TGCGCCAGCAGCTTGGCCCTCACGGACAGGGGGAACGAGCAGTACTTC. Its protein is CASSLALTDRGNEQYF.

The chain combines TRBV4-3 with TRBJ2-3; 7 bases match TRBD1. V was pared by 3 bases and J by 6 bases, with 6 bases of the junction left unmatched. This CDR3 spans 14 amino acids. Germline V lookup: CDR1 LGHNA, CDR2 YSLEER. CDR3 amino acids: CASSHDREWDTQYF. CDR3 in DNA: TGCGCCAGCAGCCACGACAGGGAGTGGGATACGCAGTATTTT.

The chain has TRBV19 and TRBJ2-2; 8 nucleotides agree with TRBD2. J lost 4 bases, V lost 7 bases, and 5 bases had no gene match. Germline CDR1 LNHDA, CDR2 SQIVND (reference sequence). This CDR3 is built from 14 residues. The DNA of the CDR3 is TGTGCCAGTATGAAGACTAGCGCCACCGGGGAGCTGTTTTTT. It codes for CASMKTSATGELFF.

The CDR3: CASSFGLAGGLDTQYF. CDR3 nucleotides: TGTGCCAGCAGCTTCGGACTAGCGGGGGGTCTAGATACGCAGTATTTT. The chain links TRBV9 to TRBJ2-3; 14 nucleotides agree with TRBD2. Germline-derived CDR1 and CDR2 are SGDLS and YYNGEE. The CDR3 is made up of 16 amino acids. The V and J ends lost 4 bases and 5 bases, in that order; junction bases with no gene match: 6.

The CDR3 is CASSLYRDRRFYEQYF. The CDR3 DNA follows: TGTGCCAGCAGCTTGTACCGGGACAGGCGATTCTACGAGCAGTACTTC. The genes are TRBV11-3 and TRBJ2-7, with 8 nucleotides matching TRBD1. J lost 3 bases, V lost 3 bases, and 10 bases had no gene match. The CDR3 loop spans 16 amino acids. Germline CDR1 reads SGHNT; CDR2 reads YENEEA.

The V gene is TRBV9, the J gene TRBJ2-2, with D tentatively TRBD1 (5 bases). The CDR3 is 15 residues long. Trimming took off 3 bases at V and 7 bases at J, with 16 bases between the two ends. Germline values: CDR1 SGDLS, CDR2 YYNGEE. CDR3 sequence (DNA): TGTGCCAGCAGCGCAGAGGCACAGGTCAGCGGGGAGCTGTTTTTT. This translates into CASSAEAQVSGELFF. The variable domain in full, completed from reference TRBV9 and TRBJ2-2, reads DSGVTQTPKHLITATGQRVTLRCSPRSGDLSVYWYQQSLDQGLQFLIQYYNGEERAKGNILERFSAQQFPDLHSELNLSSLELGDSALYFCASSAEAQVSGELFFGEGSRLTVL.

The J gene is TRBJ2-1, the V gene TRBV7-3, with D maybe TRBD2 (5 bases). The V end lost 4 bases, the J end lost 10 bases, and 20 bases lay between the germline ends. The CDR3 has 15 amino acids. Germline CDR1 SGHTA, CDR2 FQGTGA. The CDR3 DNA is TGTGCCAGCAGCTCCACCCCCGGGGTAGGAAACGAGCAGTTCTTC. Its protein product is CASSSTPGVGNEQFF.

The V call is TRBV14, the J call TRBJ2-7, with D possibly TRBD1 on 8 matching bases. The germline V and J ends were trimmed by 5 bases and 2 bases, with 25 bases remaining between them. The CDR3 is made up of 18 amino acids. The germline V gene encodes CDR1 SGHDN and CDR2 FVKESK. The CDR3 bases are TGTGCCAGCAGCGTGGACAGGGCTAGGGCGGGGGAACCCTACGAGCAGTACTTC. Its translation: CASSVDRARAGEPYEQYF.

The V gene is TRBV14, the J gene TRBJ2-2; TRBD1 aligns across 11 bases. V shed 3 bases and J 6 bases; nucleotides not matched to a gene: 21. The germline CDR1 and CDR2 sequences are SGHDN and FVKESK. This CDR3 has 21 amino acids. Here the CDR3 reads CASSHLLGTGGYGRFPGELFF. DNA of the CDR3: TGTGCCAGCAGCCATCTCCTCGGGACAGGGGGTTACGGGAGGTTTCCCGGGGAGCTGTTTTTT. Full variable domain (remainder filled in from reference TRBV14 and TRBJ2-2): EAGVTQFPSHSVIEKGQTVTLRCDPISGHDNLYWYRRVMGKEIKFLLHFVKESKQDESGMPNNRFLAERTGGTYSTLKVQPAELEDSGVYFCASSHLLGTGGYGRFPGELFFGEGSRLTVL.

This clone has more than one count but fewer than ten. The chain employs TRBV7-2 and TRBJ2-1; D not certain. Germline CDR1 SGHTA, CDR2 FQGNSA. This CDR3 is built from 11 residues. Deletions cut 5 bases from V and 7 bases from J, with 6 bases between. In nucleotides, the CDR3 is TGTGCCAGCAGCCAAATTAATGAGCAGTTCTTC. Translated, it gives CASSQINEQFF.

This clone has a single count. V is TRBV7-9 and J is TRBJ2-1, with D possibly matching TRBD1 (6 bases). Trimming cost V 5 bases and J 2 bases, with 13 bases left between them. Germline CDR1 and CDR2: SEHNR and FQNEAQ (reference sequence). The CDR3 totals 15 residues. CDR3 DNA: TGTGCCAGCAGCCAAGACAGGAGGACCTACAATGAGCAGTTCTTC. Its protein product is CASSQDRRTYNEQFF.

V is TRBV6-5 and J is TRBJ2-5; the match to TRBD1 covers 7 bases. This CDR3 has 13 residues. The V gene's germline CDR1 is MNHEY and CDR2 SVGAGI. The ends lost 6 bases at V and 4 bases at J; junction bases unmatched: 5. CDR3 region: CASSDRVRETQYF. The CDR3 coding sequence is TGTGCCAGCAGCGACAGGGTACGAGAGACCCAGTACTTC.

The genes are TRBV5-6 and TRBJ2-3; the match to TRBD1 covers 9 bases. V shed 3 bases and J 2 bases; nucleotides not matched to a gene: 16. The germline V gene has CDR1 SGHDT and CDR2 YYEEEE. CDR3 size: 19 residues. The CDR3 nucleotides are TGTGCCAGCAGCTCGACGGGGGTTGAGGGACAGGGAATCACAGATACGCAGTATTTT. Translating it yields CASSSTGVEGQGITDTQYF.

The CDR3 coding sequence is TGTGCCAGTAGTCAAGCGGGGGGGATCAATGAGCAGTTCTTC. Translated: CASSQAGGINEQFF. The chain combines TRBV19 with TRBJ2-1; TRBD2 matches at 10 bases. The CDR3 contains 14 residues. The V segment lost 5 bases and the J segment 6 bases; nucleotides outside the gene matches: 4. Germline V gene data show CDR1 as LNHDA and CDR2 as SQIVND (reference sequence).

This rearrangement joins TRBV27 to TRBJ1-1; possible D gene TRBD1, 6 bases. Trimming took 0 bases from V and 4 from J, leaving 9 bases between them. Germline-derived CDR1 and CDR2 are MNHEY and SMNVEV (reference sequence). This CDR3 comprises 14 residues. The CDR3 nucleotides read TGTGCCAGCAGTTTATCGGTCAGGGGCACTGAAGCTTTCTTT. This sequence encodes CASSLSVRGTEAFF.

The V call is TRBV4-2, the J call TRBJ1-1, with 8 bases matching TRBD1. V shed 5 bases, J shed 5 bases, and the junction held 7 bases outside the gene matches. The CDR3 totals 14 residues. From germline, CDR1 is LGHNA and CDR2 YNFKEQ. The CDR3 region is CASSGRTGMTEAFF. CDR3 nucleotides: TGTGCCAGCAGCGGTCGGACAGGGATGACTGAAGCTTTCTTT.

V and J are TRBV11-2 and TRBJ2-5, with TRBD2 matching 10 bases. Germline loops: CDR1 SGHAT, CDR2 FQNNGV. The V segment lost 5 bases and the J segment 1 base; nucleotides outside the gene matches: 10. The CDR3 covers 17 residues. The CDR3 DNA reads TGTGCCAGCAGCCCGGGAGCGGGGGGGATCAGCCAAGAGACCCAGTACTTC. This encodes CASSPGAGGISQETQYF.

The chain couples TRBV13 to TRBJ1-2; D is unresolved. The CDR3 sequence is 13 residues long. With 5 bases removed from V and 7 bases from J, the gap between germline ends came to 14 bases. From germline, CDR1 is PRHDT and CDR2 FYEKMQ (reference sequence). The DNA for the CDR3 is TGTGCCAGCAGCGCGGGGATGTCGGGTGGCTACACCTTC. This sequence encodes CASSAGMSGGYTF.

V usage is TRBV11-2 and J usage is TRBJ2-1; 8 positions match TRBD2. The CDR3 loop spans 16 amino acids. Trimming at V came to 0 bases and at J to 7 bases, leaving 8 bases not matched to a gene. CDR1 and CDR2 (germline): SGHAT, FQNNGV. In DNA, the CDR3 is TGTGCCAGCAGCTTAGATCCCTTTGCGGGAGGAAATGAGCAGTTCTTC. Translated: CASSLDPFAGGNEQFF. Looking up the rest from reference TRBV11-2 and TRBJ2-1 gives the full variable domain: EAGVAQSPRYKIIEKRQSVAFWCNPISGHATLYWYQQILGQGPKLLIQFQNNGVVDDSQLPKDRFSAERLKGVDSTLKIQPAKLEDSAVYLCASSLDPFAGGNEQFFGPGTRLTVL.

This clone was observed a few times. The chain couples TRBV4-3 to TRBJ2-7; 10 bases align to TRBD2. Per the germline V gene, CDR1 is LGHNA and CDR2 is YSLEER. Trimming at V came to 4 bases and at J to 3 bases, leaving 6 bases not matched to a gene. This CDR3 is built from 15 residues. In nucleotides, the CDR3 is TGCGCCAGCAGCCTTACTAGCGGGAACAGCTACGAGCAGTACTTC. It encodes CASSLTSGNSYEQYF.